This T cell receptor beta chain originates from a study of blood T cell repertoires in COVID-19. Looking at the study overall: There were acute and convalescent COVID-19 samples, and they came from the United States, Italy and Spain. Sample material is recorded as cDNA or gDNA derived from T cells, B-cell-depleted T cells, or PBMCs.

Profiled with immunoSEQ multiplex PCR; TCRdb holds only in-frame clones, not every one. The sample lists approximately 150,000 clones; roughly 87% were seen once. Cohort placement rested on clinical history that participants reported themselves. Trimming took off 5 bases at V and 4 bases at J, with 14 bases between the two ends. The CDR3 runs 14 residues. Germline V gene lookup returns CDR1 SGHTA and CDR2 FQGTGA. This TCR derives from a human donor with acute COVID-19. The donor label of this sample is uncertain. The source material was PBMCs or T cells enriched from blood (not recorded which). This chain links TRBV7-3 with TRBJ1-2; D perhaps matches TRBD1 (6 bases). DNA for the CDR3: TGTGCCAGCAGCCCGAGTCAGGGGTCCTATGGCTACACCTTC. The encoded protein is CASSPSQGSYGYTF.